The T cell receptor beta chain described here comes from a study of graft-versus-host responses after intestinal transplantation. Background on the study: Recipients were given multivisceral, liver-intestinal, or isolated intestinal transplants. Recipients uniformly received anti-thymocyte globulin induction, followed by tacrolimus and steroids for roughly 3 years. Regarding the study as a whole: Some patients had graft-donor T cell macrochimerism, and their allografts showed high graft-versus-host to host-versus-graft clonal ratios. Analysis identified GvH clones in recipient marrow, with some appearing first in ileum or blood.

Details on this clone: The antigen remains undetermined.

Repertoires were generated with immunoSEQ multiplex PCR, while TCRdb's copy carries only in-frame clones and drops some. The table has 150,000 or so clones, around 90% seen once. The length of the CDR3 is 14 residues. The germline V gene encodes CDR1 MDHEN and CDR2 SYDVKM. The V and J ends lost 3 bases and 2 bases respectively, with 11 bases between them. V and J are TRBV28 and TRBJ2-7, with D possibly being TRBD1 (6 bases). The sample in question was unstimulated CD4+ T cells sorted from spleen or lymph node cells, obtained before intestinal transplant. The TCR comes from a human donor who received an intestinal transplant. The CDR3: CASSFVRGTYEQYF. The DNA of the CDR3 is TGTGCCAGCAGTTTTGTTAGGGGGACCTACGAGCAGTACTTC.